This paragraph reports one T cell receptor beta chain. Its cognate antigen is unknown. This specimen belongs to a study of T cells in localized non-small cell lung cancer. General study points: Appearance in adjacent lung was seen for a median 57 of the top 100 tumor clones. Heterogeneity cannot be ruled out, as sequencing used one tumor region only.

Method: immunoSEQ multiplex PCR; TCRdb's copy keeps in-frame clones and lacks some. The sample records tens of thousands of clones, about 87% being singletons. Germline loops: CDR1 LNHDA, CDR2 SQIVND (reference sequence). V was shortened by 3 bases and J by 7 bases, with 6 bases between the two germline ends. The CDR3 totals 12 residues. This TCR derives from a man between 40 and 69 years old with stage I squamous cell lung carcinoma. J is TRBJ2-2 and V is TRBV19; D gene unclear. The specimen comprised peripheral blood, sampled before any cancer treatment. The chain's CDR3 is CASSMYSGELFF. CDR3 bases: TGTGCCAGTAGTATGTACAGCGGGGAGCTGTTTTTT.